This T cell receptor beta chain was recorded in a study of identical twins. TCRdb passed the 5' RACE reads through MiXCR, listing each CDR3 protein once. The sample shows 240,000 or so distinct CDR3 sequences, roughly 7% of them seen only once. Germline assignment: CDR1 SQVTM and CDR2 ANQGSEA. The CDR3 spans 15 residues. V was trimmed by 1 base and J by 4 bases, leaving 14 bases between them. These same data were also listed under a study on yellow fever vaccine responses in identical twins.

The specimen was memory (CD45RO+) T cells sorted from blood. This sequence originates from a woman under 30 in good health. The chain uses TRBV29-1 and TRBJ2-1; TRBD2 is a possible D gene (6 bases). The CDR3 nucleotides are TGCAGCGTTGAAGGCGGGGTGACGACTTACAATGAGCAGTTCTTC. Translation: CSVEGGVTTYNEQFF.